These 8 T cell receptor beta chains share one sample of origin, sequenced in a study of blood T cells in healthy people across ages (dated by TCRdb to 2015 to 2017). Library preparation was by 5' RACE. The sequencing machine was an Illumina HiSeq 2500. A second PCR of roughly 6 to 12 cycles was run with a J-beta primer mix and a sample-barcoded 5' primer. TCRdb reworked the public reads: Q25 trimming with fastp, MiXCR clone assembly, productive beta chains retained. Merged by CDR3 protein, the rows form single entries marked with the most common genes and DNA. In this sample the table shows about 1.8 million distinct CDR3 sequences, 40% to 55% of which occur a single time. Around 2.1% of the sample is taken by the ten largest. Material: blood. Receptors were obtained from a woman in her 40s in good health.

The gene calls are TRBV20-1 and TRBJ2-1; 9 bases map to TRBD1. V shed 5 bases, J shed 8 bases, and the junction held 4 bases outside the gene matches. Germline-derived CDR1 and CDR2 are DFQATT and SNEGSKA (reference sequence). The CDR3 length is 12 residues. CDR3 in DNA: TGCAGTGCTTGGGGACAGGGTGATGAGCAGTTCTTC. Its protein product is CSAWGQGDEQFF.

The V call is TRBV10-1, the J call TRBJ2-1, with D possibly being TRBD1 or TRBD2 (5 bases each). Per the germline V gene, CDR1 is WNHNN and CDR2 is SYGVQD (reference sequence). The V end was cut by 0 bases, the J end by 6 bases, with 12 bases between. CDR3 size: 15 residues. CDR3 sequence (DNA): TGCGCCAGCAGTGAGTCGACCGGGACCCCCAATGAGCAGTTCTTC. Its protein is CASSESTGTPNEQFF.

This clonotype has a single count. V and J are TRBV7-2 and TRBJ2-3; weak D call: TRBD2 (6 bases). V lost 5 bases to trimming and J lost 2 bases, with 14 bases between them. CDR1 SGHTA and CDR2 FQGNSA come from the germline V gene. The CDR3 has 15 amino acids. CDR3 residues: CASSVGGDPTDTQYF. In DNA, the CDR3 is TGTGCCAGCAGCGTCGGGGGAGATCCCACAGATACGCAGTATTTT.

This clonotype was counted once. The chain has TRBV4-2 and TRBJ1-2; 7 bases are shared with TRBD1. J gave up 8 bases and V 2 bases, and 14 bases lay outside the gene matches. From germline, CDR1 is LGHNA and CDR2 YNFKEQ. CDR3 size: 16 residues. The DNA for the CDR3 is TGTGCCAGCAGCCAAAAGACAGGGCCAAACTTCACGGGCTACACCTTC. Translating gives CASSQKTGPNFTGYTF.

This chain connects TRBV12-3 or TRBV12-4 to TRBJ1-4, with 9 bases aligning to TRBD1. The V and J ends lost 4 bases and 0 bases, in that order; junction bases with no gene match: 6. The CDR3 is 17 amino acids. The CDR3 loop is CASSSNRGRTTNEKLFF. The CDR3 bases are TGTGCCAGCAGTTCCAACAGGGGGCGGACAACTAATGAAAAACTGTTTTTT.

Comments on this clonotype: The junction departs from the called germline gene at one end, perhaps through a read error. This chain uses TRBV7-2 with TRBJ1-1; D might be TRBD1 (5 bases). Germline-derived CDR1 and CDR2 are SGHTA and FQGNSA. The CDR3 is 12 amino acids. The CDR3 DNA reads TGTGCTAGCAGCGGACACCTAATCGAGGCTTTCTTT. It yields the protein CASSGHLIEAFF.

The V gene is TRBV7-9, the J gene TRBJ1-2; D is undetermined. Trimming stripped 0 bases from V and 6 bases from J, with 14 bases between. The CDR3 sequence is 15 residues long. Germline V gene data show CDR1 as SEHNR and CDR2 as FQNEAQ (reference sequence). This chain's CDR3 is CASSLAEEWADGYTF. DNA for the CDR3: TGTGCCAGCAGCTTAGCGGAGGAGTGGGCAGATGGCTACACCTTC.

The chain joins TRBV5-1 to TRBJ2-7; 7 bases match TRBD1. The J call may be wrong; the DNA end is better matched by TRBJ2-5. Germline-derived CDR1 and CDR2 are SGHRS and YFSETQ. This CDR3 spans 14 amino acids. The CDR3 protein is CASSSKGAGETQYF. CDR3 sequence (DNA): TGCGCCAGCAGCTCGAAGGGGGCTGGAGAGACCCAGTACTTC.